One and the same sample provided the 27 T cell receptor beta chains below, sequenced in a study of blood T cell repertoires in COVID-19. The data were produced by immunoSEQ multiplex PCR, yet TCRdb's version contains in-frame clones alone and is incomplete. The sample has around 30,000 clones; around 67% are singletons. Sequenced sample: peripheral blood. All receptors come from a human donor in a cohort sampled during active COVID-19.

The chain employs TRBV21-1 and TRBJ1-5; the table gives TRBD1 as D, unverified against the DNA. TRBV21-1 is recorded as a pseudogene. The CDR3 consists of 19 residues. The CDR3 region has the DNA TGTGCCAGCAGCACTTGTCCGGGACAGGGCCCATATAGCAATCAGCCCCAGCATTTT. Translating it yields CASSTCPGQGPYSNQPQHF.

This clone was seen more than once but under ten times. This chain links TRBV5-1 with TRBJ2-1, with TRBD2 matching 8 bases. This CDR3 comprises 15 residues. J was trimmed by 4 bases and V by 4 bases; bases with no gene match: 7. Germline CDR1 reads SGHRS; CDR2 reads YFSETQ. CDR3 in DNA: TGCGCCAGCAGCCAGGGACTAGTCTCGTACAATGAGCAGTTCTTC. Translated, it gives CASSQGLVSYNEQFF.

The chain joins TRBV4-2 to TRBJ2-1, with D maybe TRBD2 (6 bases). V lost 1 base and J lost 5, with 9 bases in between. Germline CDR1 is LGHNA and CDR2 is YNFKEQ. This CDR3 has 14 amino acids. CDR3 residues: CASSQVGGNNEQFF. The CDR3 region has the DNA TGTGCCAGCAGCCAAGTTGGAGGGAACAATGAGCAGTTCTTC.

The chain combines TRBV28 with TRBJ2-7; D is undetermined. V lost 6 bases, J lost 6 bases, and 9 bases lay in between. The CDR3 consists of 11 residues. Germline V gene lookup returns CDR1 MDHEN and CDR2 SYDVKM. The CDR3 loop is CASSSLREQYF. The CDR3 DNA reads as TGTGCCAGCAGCTCACTTCGCGAGCAGTACTTC.

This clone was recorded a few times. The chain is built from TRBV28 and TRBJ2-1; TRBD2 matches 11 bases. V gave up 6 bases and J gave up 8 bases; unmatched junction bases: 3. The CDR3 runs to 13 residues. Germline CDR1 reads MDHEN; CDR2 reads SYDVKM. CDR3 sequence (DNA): TGTGCCAGCAGAGGTAGCGGGAGGGATGAGCAGTTCTTC. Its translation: CASRGSGRDEQFF.

This CDR3 is CASIRSRYEQYF. The CDR3 DNA is TGTGCCAGCATTCGTAGCCGTTACGAGCAGTACTTC. The rearrangement links TRBV6-5 to TRBJ2-7; no firm D call. Germline-derived CDR1 and CDR2 are MNHEY and SVGAGI. The length of the CDR3 is 12 residues. The V end was cut by 7 bases, the J end by 4 bases, with 11 bases between.

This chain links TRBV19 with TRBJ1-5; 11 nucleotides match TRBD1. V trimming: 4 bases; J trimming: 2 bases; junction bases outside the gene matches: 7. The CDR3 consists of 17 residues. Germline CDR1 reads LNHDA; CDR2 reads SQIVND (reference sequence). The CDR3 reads CASSTPRTGGGNQPQHF. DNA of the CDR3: TGTGCCAGTAGTACTCCGCGGACAGGGGGCGGCAATCAGCCCCAGCATTTT. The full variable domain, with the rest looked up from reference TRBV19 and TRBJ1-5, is DGGITQSPKYLFRKEGQNVTLSCEQNLNHDAMYWYRQDPGQGLRLIYYSQIVNDFQKGDIAEGYSVSREKKESFPLTVTSAQKNPTAFYLCASSTPRTGGGNQPQHFGDGTRLSIL.

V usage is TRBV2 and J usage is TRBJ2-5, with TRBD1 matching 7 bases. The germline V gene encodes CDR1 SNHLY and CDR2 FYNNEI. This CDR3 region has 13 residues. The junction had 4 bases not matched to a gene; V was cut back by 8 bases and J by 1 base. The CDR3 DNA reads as TGTGCCAGCGGGCAGGGGGTCCAAGAGACCCAGTACTTC. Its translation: CASGQGVQETQYF.

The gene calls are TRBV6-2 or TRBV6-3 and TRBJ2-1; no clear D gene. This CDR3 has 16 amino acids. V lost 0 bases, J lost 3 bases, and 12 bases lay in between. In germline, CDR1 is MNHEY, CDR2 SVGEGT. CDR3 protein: CASSYSYQTGYNEQFF. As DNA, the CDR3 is TGTGCCAGCAGTTACTCTTACCAGACGGGCTACAATGAGCAGTTCTTC.

The CDR3 loop reads CATSSGQGGGIQYF. DNA of the CDR3: TGTGCCACCAGCAGCGGACAGGGAGGGGGCATTCAGTACTTC. The chain uses TRBV15 and TRBJ2-4; a possible D gene is TRBD1 (8 bases). The CDR3 is 14 residues long. V was shortened by 3 bases and J by 9 bases, with 15 bases between the two germline ends. Looked up from germline, CDR1 is LNHNV and CDR2 is YYDKDF (reference sequence).

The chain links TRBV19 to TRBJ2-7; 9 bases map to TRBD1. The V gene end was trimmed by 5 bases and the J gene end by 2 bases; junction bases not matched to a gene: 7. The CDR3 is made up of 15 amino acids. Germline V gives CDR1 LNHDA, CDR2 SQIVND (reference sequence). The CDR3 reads CASSPDRGGTYEQYF. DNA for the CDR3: TGTGCCAGTAGTCCCGACAGGGGGGGTACCTACGAGCAGTACTTC.

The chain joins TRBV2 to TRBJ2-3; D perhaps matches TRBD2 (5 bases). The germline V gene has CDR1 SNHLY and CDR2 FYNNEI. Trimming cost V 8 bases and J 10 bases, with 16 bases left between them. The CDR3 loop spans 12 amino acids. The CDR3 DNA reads TGTGCCAGCGTAGGCGGAGGCGTTTCGCAGTATTTT. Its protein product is CASVGGGVSQYF.

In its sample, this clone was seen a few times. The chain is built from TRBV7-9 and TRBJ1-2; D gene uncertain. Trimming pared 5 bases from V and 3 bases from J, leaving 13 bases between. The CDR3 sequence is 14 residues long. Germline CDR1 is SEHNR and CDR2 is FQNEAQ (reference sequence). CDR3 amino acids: CASSSYLPHYGYTF. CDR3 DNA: TGTGCCAGCAGCAGTTACCTACCACACTATGGCTACACCTTC.

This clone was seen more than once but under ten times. In DNA, the CDR3 is TGCGCCAGCAGCCAAGAAGGGGGGACAGGGTCGGTAGTCAATCAGCCCCAGCATTTT. Protein: CASSQEGGTGSVVNQPQHF. This chain joins TRBV4-1 and TRBJ1-5, with TRBD1 matching 9 bases. After removal of 0 bases from V and 3 bases from J, the junction contained 12 bases not matched to a gene. Germline CDR1 is MGHRA and CDR2 is YSYEKL. The CDR3 extends over 19 amino acids.

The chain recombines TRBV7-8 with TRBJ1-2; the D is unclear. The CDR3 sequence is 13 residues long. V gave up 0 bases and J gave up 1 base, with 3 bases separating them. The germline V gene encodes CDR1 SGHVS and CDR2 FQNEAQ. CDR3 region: CASSLALNYGYTF. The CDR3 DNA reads TGTGCCAGCAGCTTAGCACTTAACTATGGCTACACCTTC.

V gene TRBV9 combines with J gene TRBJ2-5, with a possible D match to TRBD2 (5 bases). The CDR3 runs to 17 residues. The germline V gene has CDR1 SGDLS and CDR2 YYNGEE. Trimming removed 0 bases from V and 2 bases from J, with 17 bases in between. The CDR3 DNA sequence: TGTGCCAGCAGCGTAGGTTTAACCAGTGGCGGGCAAGAGACCCAGTACTTC. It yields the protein CASSVGLTSGGQETQYF.

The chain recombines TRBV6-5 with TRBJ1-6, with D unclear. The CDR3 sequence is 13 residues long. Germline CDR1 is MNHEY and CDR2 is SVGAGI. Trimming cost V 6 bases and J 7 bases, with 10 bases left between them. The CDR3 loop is CASSGTGNSPLHF. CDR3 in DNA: TGTGCCAGCAGCGGTACGGGGAATTCACCCCTCCACTTT.

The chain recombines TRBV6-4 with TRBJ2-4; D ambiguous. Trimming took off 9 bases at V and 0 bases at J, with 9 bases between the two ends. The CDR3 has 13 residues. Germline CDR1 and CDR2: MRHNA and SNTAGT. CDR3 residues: CARLNTAKNIQYF. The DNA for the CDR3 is TGTGCCAGGCTGAACACAGCCAAAAACATTCAGTACTTC.

For the CDR3, the DNA is TGTGCCAGCAGTGAAGGCGGGAGGGCTCACGAGCAGTACTTC. Translated, it gives CASSEGGRAHEQYF. The rearrangement uses TRBV2 and TRBJ2-7, with 9 bases that match TRBD2. The CDR3 has 14 residues. V lost 1 base and J lost 5; bases outside the gene matches: 3. Germline CDR1 and CDR2: SNHLY and FYNNEI.

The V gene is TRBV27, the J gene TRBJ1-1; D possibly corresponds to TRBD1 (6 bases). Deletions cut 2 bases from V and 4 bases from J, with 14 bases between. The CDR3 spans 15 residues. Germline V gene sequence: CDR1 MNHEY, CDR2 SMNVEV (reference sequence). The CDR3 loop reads CASSLGGAGLTEAFF. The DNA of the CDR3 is TGTGCCAGCAGTTTAGGGGGGGCAGGGCTCACTGAAGCTTTCTTT.

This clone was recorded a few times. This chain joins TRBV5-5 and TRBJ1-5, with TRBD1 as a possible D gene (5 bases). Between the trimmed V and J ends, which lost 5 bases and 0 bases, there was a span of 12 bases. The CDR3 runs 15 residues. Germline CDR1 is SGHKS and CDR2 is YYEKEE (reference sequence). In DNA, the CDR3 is TGTGCCAGCAGACCGGGACTATATAGCAATCAGCCCCAGCATTTT. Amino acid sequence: CASRPGLYSNQPQHF.

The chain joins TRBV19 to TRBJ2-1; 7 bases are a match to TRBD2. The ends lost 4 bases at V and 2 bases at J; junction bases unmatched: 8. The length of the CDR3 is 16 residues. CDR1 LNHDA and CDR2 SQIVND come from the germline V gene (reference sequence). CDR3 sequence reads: CASSKSTGGPYNEQFF. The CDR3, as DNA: TGTGCCAGTAGTAAGTCGACGGGAGGTCCCTACAATGAGCAGTTCTTC.

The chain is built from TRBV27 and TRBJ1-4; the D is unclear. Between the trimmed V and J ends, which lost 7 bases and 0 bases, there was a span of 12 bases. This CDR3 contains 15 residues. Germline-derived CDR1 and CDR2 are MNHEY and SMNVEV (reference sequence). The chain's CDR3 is CASTPGGATNEKLFF. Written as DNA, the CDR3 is TGTGCCAGCACCCCCGGAGGTGCAACTAATGAAAAACTGTTTTTT.

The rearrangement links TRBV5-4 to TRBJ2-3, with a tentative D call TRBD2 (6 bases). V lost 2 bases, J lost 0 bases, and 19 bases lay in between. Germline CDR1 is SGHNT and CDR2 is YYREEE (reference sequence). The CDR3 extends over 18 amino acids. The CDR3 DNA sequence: TGTGCCAGCAGCTTCGGGGTGGATAGCGGCGCTAGCACAGATACGCAGTATTTT. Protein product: CASSFGVDSGASTDTQYF.

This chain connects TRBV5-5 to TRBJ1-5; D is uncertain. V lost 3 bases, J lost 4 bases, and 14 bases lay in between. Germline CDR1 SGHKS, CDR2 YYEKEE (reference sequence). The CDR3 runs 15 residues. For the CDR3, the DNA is TGTGCCAGCAGCTCCGGGAGCTCCGGGAATCAGCCCCAGCATTTT. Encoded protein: CASSSGSSGNQPQHF.

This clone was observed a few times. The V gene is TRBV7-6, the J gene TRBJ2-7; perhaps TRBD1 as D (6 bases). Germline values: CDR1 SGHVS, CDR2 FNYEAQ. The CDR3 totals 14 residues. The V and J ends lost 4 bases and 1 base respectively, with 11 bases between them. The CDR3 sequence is CASSSRTESYEQYF. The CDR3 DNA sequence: TGTGCCAGCAGCTCCCGGACAGAATCCTACGAGCAGTACTTC.

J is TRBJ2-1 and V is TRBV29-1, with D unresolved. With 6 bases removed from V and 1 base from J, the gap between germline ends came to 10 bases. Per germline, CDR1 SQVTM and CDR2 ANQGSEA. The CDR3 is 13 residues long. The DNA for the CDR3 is TGCAGCGTGAGGAAAGAGTCCTACAATGAGCAGTTCTTC. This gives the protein CSVRKESYNEQFF.